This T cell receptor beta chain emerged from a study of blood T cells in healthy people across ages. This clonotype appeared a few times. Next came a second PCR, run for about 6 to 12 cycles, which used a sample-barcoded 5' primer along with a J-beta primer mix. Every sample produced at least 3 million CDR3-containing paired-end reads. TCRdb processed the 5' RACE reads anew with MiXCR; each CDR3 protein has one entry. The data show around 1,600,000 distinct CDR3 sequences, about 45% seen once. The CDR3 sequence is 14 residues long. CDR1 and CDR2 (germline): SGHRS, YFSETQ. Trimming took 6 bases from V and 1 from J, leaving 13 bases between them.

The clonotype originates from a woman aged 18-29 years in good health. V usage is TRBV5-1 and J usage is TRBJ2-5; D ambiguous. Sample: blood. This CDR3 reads CASKGGLSQETQYF. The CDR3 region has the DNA TGCGCCAGCAAAGGCGGATTAAGCCAAGAGACCCAGTACTTC.